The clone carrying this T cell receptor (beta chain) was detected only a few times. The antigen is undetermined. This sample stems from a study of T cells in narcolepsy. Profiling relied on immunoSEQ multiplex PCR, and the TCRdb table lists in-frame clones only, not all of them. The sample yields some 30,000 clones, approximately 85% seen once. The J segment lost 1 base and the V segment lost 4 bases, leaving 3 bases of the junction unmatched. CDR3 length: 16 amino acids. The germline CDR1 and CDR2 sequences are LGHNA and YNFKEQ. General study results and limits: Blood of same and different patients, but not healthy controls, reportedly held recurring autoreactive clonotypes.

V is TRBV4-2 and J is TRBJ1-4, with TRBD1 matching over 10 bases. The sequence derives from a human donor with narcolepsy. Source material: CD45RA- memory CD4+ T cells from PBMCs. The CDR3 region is CASSLGQGQTNEKLFF. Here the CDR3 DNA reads TGTGCCAGCAGCCTGGGACAGGGGCAAACTAATGAAAAACTGTTTTTT.